The 27 T cell receptor beta chains in this list originate from one sample, sequenced in a study of cytomegalovirus exposure and HLA in healthy donors. Both 60 Vbeta primers and 13 Jbeta primers went into the PCR. Profiling relied on immunoSEQ multiplex PCR, and the TCRdb table lists in-frame clones only, not all of them. The repertoire holds 220,000 or so clones, with 70% to 85% as singletons. Sequencing was done on a sample of PBMCs. Every receptor here comes from a male donor in good health and CMV-seronegative.

This chain joins TRBV14 and TRBJ2-1; 8 nucleotides align to TRBD1. V lost 0 bases to trimming and J lost 7 bases; unmatched junction nucleotides: 14. CDR1 and CDR2 (germline): SGHDN, FVKESK. This CDR3 comprises 18 residues. The CDR3 region is CASSQEGRFRTGSNEQFF. The CDR3 coding sequence is TGTGCCAGCAGCCAAGAGGGGAGGTTTAGGACAGGGTCAAATGAGCAGTTCTTC.

The J gene is TRBJ2-3, the V gene TRBV18; TRBD2 aligns across 8 bases. Germline V gene lookup returns CDR1 KGHSH and CDR2 LQKENI. J lost 2 bases, V lost 3 bases, and 7 bases had no gene match. This CDR3 is built from 16 residues. The DNA for the CDR3 is TGTGCCAGCTCACCTTACTCACTAGCGGACACAGATACGCAGTATTTT. This codes for CASSPYSLADTDTQYF.

CDR3 sequence (DNA): TGTGCCAGCAGCCAACCGGGACTAGCGGGAAATGAGCAGTTCTTC. Protein sequence: CASSQPGLAGNEQFF. The chain employs TRBV5-4 and TRBJ2-1; 13 bases match TRBD2. The J segment lost 7 bases and the V segment lost 4 bases, leaving 5 bases of the junction unmatched. This CDR3 spans 15 amino acids. CDR1 SGHNT and CDR2 YYREEE come from the germline V gene (reference sequence).

The rearrangement uses TRBV20-1 and TRBJ2-3; weak D call: TRBD2 (6 bases). The CDR3 contains 11 residues. Trimming left V 6 bases short and J 9 bases short, with 13 bases between. Germline-derived CDR1 and CDR2 are DFQATT and SNEGSKA (reference sequence). The CDR3 DNA reads TGCAGTGCCTTACACGCGGGAACGCAGTATTTT. It is translated as CSALHAGTQYF.

The chain links TRBV10-3 to TRBJ2-3, with D tentatively TRBD1 (6 bases). V shed 3 bases and J shed 5 bases, with 12 bases lying between them. The CDR3 loop spans 14 amino acids. Germline CDR1 reads ENHRY; CDR2 reads SYGVKD. Written as DNA, the CDR3 is TGTGCCATCAGTGAAGCACAGGGTGAAGATACGCAGTATTTT. The encoded protein is CAISEAQGEDTQYF.

The chain employs TRBV19 and TRBJ1-1; a weak D match, TRBD1 (5 bases). V lost 5 bases and J 4 bases, leaving 14 bases between the germline ends. The CDR3 has 14 amino acids. The germline V gene encodes CDR1 LNHDA and CDR2 SQIVND (reference sequence). CDR3 nucleotides: TGTGCCAGTAGTGTACAGGTAAAGAGCACTGAAGCTTTCTTT. Its protein product is CASSVQVKSTEAFF.

This clone was counted a few times. The chain employs TRBV20-1 and TRBJ2-1; tentatively, D is TRBD2 (5 bases). Germline CDR1 DFQATT, CDR2 SNEGSKA (reference sequence). This CDR3 spans 11 amino acids. Trimming shortened V by 6 bases and J by 9 bases, and 12 bases separated the two germline ends. CDR3: CSATGKVEQFF. The CDR3 DNA reads as TGCAGTGCCACCGGGAAGGTTGAGCAGTTCTTC.

The genes are TRBV29-1 and TRBJ2-7; tentatively, D is TRBD1 (6 bases). This CDR3 has 11 residues. V was trimmed by 6 bases and J by 6 bases, leaving 12 bases between them. The germline V gene encodes CDR1 SQVTM and CDR2 ANQGSEA. CDR3 sequence reads: CSVPGVGEQYF. CDR3 nucleotide sequence: TGCAGCGTACCAGGGGTAGGCGAGCAGTACTTC.

The gene calls are TRBV27 and TRBJ1-1, with 9 positions matching TRBD1. Germline values: CDR1 MNHEY, CDR2 SMNVEV (reference sequence). V trimming: 3 bases; J trimming: 7 bases; junction bases outside the gene matches: 3. The CDR3 consists of 13 residues. The CDR3 region has the DNA TGTGCCAGCAGTTTTCGGGGACAGGGTGAAGCTTTCTTT. It encodes CASSFRGQGEAFF.

The chain joins TRBV13 to TRBJ2-3; 13 bases match TRBD2. The CDR3 is 18 residues long. The V gene's germline CDR1 is PRHDT and CDR2 FYEKMQ (reference sequence). V was pared by 5 bases and J by 0 bases, with 8 bases of the junction left unmatched. The CDR3 is CASSAPTSGRASTDTQYF. For the CDR3, the DNA is TGTGCCAGCAGCGCACCAACTAGCGGGAGGGCTAGCACAGATACGCAGTATTTT.

This sequence joins TRBV7-3 and TRBJ2-5, with 8 bases matching TRBD2. V dropped 0 bases and J dropped 0; count of bases not matched to a gene: 3. The CDR3 is made up of 16 amino acids. The germline gives CDR1 SGHTA, CDR2 FQGTGA. CDR3 nucleotides: TGTGCCAGCAGCTTAACTAGCGGGATGTACCAAGAGACCCAGTACTTC. Translation gives CASSLTSGMYQETQYF.

The rearrangement joins TRBV5-1 to TRBJ2-3; maybe TRBD1 (5 bases). Germline V CDR1 and CDR2: SGHRS, YFSETQ. The ends were cut back, 4 bases at V and 5 bases at J, with 17 bases in the middle. The CDR3 has 15 amino acids. CDR3 residues: CASSPDISDRDTQYF. CDR3 nucleotides: TGCGCCAGCAGCCCGGACATAAGTGATAGAGATACGCAGTATTTT.

The gene calls are TRBV9 and TRBJ2-2; no definite D call. CDR1 is SGDLS, CDR2 YYNGEE, per germline. The CDR3 has 13 residues. The V gene lost 1 base and the J gene lost 7 bases, with 8 bases spanning the gap. The DNA for the CDR3 is TGTGCCAGCAGCGTACTAGATTTCGGGGAGCTGTTTTTT. Protein sequence: CASSVLDFGELFF.

Here the CDR3 DNA reads TGTGCCAGCAGGGATACAGGGATGCACTACTATGGCTACACCTTC. Translation gives CASRDTGMHYYGYTF. This chain uses TRBV28 with TRBJ1-2, with a tentative D call TRBD1 (6 bases). This CDR3 comprises 15 residues. Trimming pared 6 bases from V and 3 bases from J, leaving 17 bases between. Germline V lookup: CDR1 MDHEN, CDR2 SYDVKM.

This chain uses TRBV19 with TRBJ1-1; 7 bases align to TRBD1. Germline V gene data show CDR1 as LNHDA and CDR2 as SQIVND (reference sequence). The CDR3 totals 13 residues. V was pared by 4 bases and J by 5 bases, with 4 bases of the junction left unmatched. The CDR3 reads CASSTAGGTEAFF. The CDR3 DNA sequence: TGTGCCAGTAGTACTGCAGGGGGAACTGAAGCTTTCTTT. Supplemented by reference TRBV19 and TRBJ1-1, the full variable domain reads DGGITQSPKYLFRKEGQNVTLSCEQNLNHDAMYWYRQDPGQGLRLIYYSQIVNDFQKGDIAEGYSVSREKKESFPLTVTSAQKNPTAFYLCASSTAGGTEAFFGQGTRLTVV.

This chain joins TRBV6-1 and TRBJ2-1; TRBD2 matches at 8 bases. With 4 bases clipped from V and 4 bases from J, the junction kept 9 bases outside the gene matches. The CDR3 has 16 amino acids. In germline, CDR1 is MNHNS, CDR2 SASEGT. CDR3 bases: TGTGCCAGCAGTGCTACTAGCGGTGGAGTATACAATGAGCAGTTCTTC. This codes for CASSATSGGVYNEQFF.

This clone appeared a few times. Other DNA variants within this sample encode the same CDR3. J is TRBJ1-4 and V is TRBV6-6; 8 bases are shared with TRBD1. V lost 6 bases to trimming and J lost 4 bases; unmatched junction nucleotides: 4. Germline V CDR1 and CDR2: MNHNY, SVGAGI (reference sequence). This CDR3 is 14 amino acids long. DNA for the CDR3: TGTGCCAGCAGCCCCGACAGGGGTAATGAAAAACTGTTTTTT. Protein sequence: CASSPDRGNEKLFF.

This chain links TRBV23-1 with TRBJ2-7, with 7 bases lining up with TRBD1. TRBV23-1 is given ORF status, its function remaining uncertain. V lost 7 bases and J lost 2; bases outside the gene matches: 2. The CDR3 is 12 residues long. As DNA, the CDR3 is TGCGCCAGCATGGACAGGACCTACGAGCAGTACTTC. It translates to CASMDRTYEQYF.

This CDR3 reads CASTPGGSGADTQYF. The CDR3 coding sequence is TGTGCCAGCACTCCGGGAGGAAGTGGAGCAGATACGCAGTATTTT. J is TRBJ2-3 and V is TRBV11-1; 7 bases agree with TRBD2. Germline V gene lookup returns CDR1 SGHAT and CDR2 FQDESV (reference sequence). The V gene end was trimmed by 7 bases and the J gene end by 4 bases; junction bases not matched to a gene: 11. There are 15 residues in the CDR3.

The V and J genes are TRBV7-3 and TRBJ2-1; the D is unclear. Looked up from germline, CDR1 is SGHTA and CDR2 is FQGTGA. The CDR3 covers 15 residues. Between the trimmed V and J ends, which lost 0 bases and 8 bases, there was a span of 14 bases. The CDR3 nucleotides are TGTGCCAGCAGCTTAACGGTGAATAGCTTCGATGAGCAGTTCTTC. Its translation: CASSLTVNSFDEQFF.

This chain links TRBV5-1 with TRBJ2-5, with 8 nucleotides matching TRBD2. Germline assignment: CDR1 SGHRS and CDR2 YFSETQ. The CDR3 is made up of 15 amino acids. After removal of 3 bases from V and 0 bases from J, the junction contained 4 bases not matched to a gene. CDR3 in amino acids: CASSWAGGNQETQYF. CDR3 DNA: TGCGCCAGCAGCTGGGCGGGGGGTAACCAAGAGACCCAGTACTTC.

This sequence joins TRBV9 and TRBJ1-3; D is unresolved. V was pared by 2 bases and J by 4 bases, with 4 bases between. Germline assignment: CDR1 SGDLS and CDR2 YYNGEE. The CDR3 is 12 residues long. CDR3 in DNA: TGTGCCAGCAGCGTGCAGGGAAACACCATATATTTT. Its translation is CASSVQGNTIYF. Full variable domain (remainder filled in from reference TRBV9 and TRBJ1-3): DSGVTQTPKHLITATGQRVTLRCSPRSGDLSVYWYQQSLDQGLQFLIQYYNGEERAKGNILERFSAQQFPDLHSELNLSSLELGDSALYFCASSVQGNTIYFGEGSWLTVV.

The J gene is TRBJ2-7, the V gene TRBV11-1; tentative D call: TRBD2 (6 bases). Deletions cut 5 bases from V and 3 bases from J, with 11 bases between. Germline V lookup: CDR1 SGHAT, CDR2 FQDESV (reference sequence). The CDR3 has 13 residues. The CDR3 spells CASSTGTLYEQYF. The CDR3 DNA sequence: TGTGCCAGCAGCACTGGGACTCTCTACGAGCAGTACTTC.

The chain recombines TRBV10-3 with TRBJ2-1; possible D gene TRBD1, 5 bases. Germline-derived CDR1 and CDR2 are ENHRY and SYGVKD. This CDR3 has 18 residues. V was trimmed by 1 base and J by 8 bases, leaving 24 bases between them. The CDR3 reads CAISEYRKGLRSDYEQFF. CDR3 DNA: TGTGCCATCAGTGAGTACCGGAAGGGGTTAAGGTCCGACTATGAGCAGTTCTTC.

This clone came up a few times. The rearrangement joins TRBV4-1 to TRBJ2-2, with TRBD2 identical over 11 bases. The CDR3 has 20 amino acids. The V and J ends lost 0 bases and 1 base, in that order; junction bases with no gene match: 10. Germline CDR1 and CDR2: MGHRA and YSYEKL. The CDR3 reads CASSQDPSIAGGRNTGELFF. CDR3 sequence (DNA): TGCGCCAGCAGCCAAGATCCCTCTATAGCGGGAGGGAGGAACACCGGGGAGCTGTTTTTT.

This chain links TRBV10-2 with TRBJ2-2; 7 bases align to TRBD2. The CDR3 consists of 18 residues. The germline CDR1 and CDR2 sequences are WSHSY and SAAADI. Losses at the gene ends were 2 bases for V and 7 bases for J; bases not matched to a gene: 16. The CDR3 region is CASSEISAGVIRVGELFF. CDR3 bases: TGCGCCAGCAGTGAGATTTCGGCGGGAGTGATACGGGTCGGGGAGCTGTTTTTT.

The rearrangement uses TRBV25-1 and TRBJ2-1; the D gene is possibly TRBD1 (5 bases). This CDR3 has 13 amino acids. V was cut by 5 bases and J by 5 bases, with 10 bases left in between. Germline V gene lookup returns CDR1 MGHDK and CDR2 SYGVNS. The CDR3 region has the DNA TGTGCCAGCAGTAGGGGCCCCAACAATGAGCAGTTCTTC. This codes for CASSRGPNNEQFF.